Listed here are 4 T cell receptor beta chains from one sample, sequenced in a study of PD-1 blockade in classical Hodgkin lymphoma. Profiled with immunoSEQ multiplex PCR; TCRdb holds only in-frame clones, not every one. The sample lists 46,000 or so clones, around 82% seen once, with about 20% in the top ten. Every patient relapsed after autologous stem cell transplantation, and brentuximab vedotin exposure varied. Here the sequenced sample was peripheral blood mononuclear cells (PBMCs), taken before the second cycle of nivolumab. These receptors were collected from a human donor with classical Hodgkin lymphoma.

V and J are TRBV11-3 and TRBJ2-7, with 8 bases lining up with TRBD1. With V trimmed by 5 bases and J by 5 bases, 11 bases remained unmatched. The CDR3 covers 15 residues. CDR1 is SGHNT and CDR2 is YENEEA in the germline V gene. CDR3 nucleotides: TGTGCCAGCAGCCCCCTTTCCCGGACAGGGAACGAGCAGTACTTC. This translates into CASSPLSRTGNEQYF.

The chain links TRBV4-2 to TRBJ1-4; no clear D. Germline V gene sequence: CDR1 LGHNA, CDR2 YNFKEQ. V lost 1 base to trimming and J lost 7 bases, with 10 bases between them. The CDR3 is 14 residues long. CDR3 amino acids: CASSQGGVGEKLFF. DNA of the CDR3: TGTGCCAGCAGCCAAGGAGGAGTAGGTGAAAAACTGTTTTTT.

The chain recombines TRBV27 with TRBJ2-7; no reliable D call. This CDR3 is 18 amino acids long. CDR1 is MNHEY and CDR2 is SMNVEV in the germline V gene (reference sequence). Trimming shortened V by 4 bases and J by 0 bases, and 22 bases separated the two germline ends. CDR3 amino acids: CASSSLRLPAPHSYEQYF. DNA for the CDR3: TGTGCCAGCAGTTCGCTCCGACTTCCTGCTCCCCACTCCTACGAGCAGTACTTC.

The chain combines TRBV28 with TRBJ1-1; D may be TRBD1 (5 bases). CDR3 length equals 16 residues. The V and J ends lost 2 bases and 1 base respectively, with 14 bases between them. Germline V lookup: CDR1 MDHEN, CDR2 SYDVKM. CDR3 residues: CASSLPGWGGNTEAFF. Written as DNA, the CDR3 is TGTGCCAGCAGTTTACCCGGTTGGGGGGGGAACACTGAAGCTTTCTTT. The full variable domain, in which reference TRBV28 and TRBJ1-1 provide the parts outside the CDR3, is DVKVTQSSRYLVKRTGEKVFLECVQDMDHENMFWYRQDPGLGLRLIYFSYDVKMKEKGDIPEGYSVSREKKERFSLILESASTNQTSMYLCASSLPGWGGNTEAFFGQGTRLTVV.